The clone carrying this TCR beta chain was found many times. Its antigen is still unknown. A single record per CDR3 protein comes from TCRdb applying MiXCR to the 5' RACE reads. Seen here are under 300,000 distinct CDR3 sequences, over 9.5% observed once, and the top ten hold approximately 2.5%. This sample is drawn from a study of CD8 T cells in ankylosing spondylitis. Study-wide points: With a CD8+ phenotype, disease-linked clones were relatively rare in peripheral blood.

V was pared by 3 bases and J by 2 bases, with 9 bases between. Germline values: CDR1 DFQATT, CDR2 SNEGSKA (reference sequence). The CDR3 has 13 amino acids. The clonotype originates from a male donor with ankylosing spondylitis or in good health (not recorded which). The sample comprised blood, either unsorted or a sorted T cell fraction (not recorded which). The chain joins TRBV20-1 to TRBJ2-3; D gene uncertain. The CDR3 bases are TGCAGTGCTAGTGGCCGCTACACAGATACGCAGTATTTT. This encodes CSASGRYTDTQYF.